The clone carrying this T cell receptor (beta chain) appeared a single time. The V end lost 0 bases, the J end lost 13 bases, and 12 bases lay between the germline ends. The CDR3 consists of 12 residues. Germline-derived CDR1 and CDR2 are KGHSH and LQKENI. Using around 200 ng DNA, roughly 33,000 T cell genomes, the sorted-subset replicate PCRs were run. The protocol was immunoSEQ multiplex PCR, while the TCRdb copy is restricted to in-frame clones and leaves out a portion. Found here are 2 million to 2.5 million clones, 85% to 95% of them singletons; the top ten hold roughly 1.8%. The data were obtained in a study of shared clonotypes between healthy human individuals. CD45RO-negative, CCR7-positively selected cells formed the naive CD8 fraction, excluding terminally differentiated effector memory CD45RA+ cells.

The source of this sequence is a man between 18 and 29 years old in good health. Some clones in this sample may be carry-over from other donors' samples. The chain employs TRBV18 and TRBJ1-2, with D uncertain. Sequencing was performed on naive CD8+ T cells from PBMCs. The CDR3 here is CASSPPRTLGTF. In DNA, the CDR3 is TGTGCCAGCTCACCACCGAGGACCCTTGGCACCTTC.